One and the same sample provided the 25 T cell receptor beta chains below, sequenced in a study of early stage breast cancer tumors. Repertoires were generated with immunoSEQ multiplex PCR, while TCRdb's copy carries only in-frame clones and drops some. The sample holds around 28,000 clones, roughly two thirds seen once. Sequencing was done on a sample of blood. All receptors derive from a person aged 45-60 years with breast cancer.

There are a few counts of this clone. The rearrangement links TRBV5-6 to TRBJ2-7; D not resolved. This CDR3 is built from 13 residues. Germline V CDR1 and CDR2: SGHDT, YYEEEE. Between the trimmed V and J ends, which lost 0 bases and 2 bases, there was a span of 6 bases. The CDR3 here is CASSLDSPYEQYF. The CDR3 DNA is TGTGCCAGCAGCTTGGACAGCCCCTACGAGCAGTACTTC.

CDR3 sequence: CASSQEWHVQETQYF. As DNA, the CDR3 is TGCGCCAGCAGCCAAGAATGGCACGTACAAGAGACCCAGTACTTC. The chain employs TRBV4-1 and TRBJ2-5; D ambiguous. From germline, CDR1 is MGHRA and CDR2 YSYEKL. V dropped 0 bases and J dropped 2 bases, with 10 bases sitting between them. The CDR3 spans 15 residues.

The chain's CDR3 is CASSWGQTSTDTQYF. In DNA form, the CDR3 reads TGTGCCAGCTCATGGGGACAGACCTCCACAGATACGCAGTATTTT. This sequence joins TRBV18 and TRBJ2-3, with 7 bases lining up with TRBD1. CDR1 and CDR2 from the germline V gene are KGHSH and LQKENI. Trimming removed 5 bases from V and 2 bases from J; junction bases left unmatched: 7. This CDR3 spans 15 amino acids.

The chain uses TRBV4-1 and TRBJ1-2; 7 nucleotides align to TRBD1. Germline CDR1 and CDR2: MGHRA and YSYEKL. Trimming took 0 bases from V and 3 from J; bases not matched to a gene: 1. CDR3 length: 14 amino acids. CDR3 protein: CASSQEGGDYGYTF. The CDR3 nucleotides read TGCGCCAGCAGCCAAGAAGGGGGCGACTATGGCTACACCTTC.

This CDR3 reads CASGGQVSYNEQFF. As DNA, the CDR3 is TGTGCCAGCGGAGGTCAAGTCTCCTACAATGAGCAGTTCTTC. The chain combines TRBV7-2 with TRBJ2-1; D is possibly TRBD2 (5 bases). The CDR3 runs 14 residues. V dropped 8 bases and J dropped 0 bases, with 11 bases sitting between them. CDR1 and CDR2 (germline): SGHTA, FQGNSA.

The rearrangement uses TRBV2 and TRBJ2-1; 8 bases agree with TRBD2. V lost 5 bases, J lost 7 bases, and 16 bases stayed unmatched. This CDR3 region has 17 residues. CDR1 and CDR2 (germline): SNHLY, FYNNEI. The CDR3: CASSPGQGAGEGNEQFF. The CDR3 DNA is TGTGCCAGCAGTCCAGGGCAAGGAGCGGGAGAAGGGAATGAGCAGTTCTTC.

This clone was observed a handful of times. V usage is TRBV6-4 and J usage is TRBJ1-1; D remains unclear. Trimming took off 6 bases at V and 1 base at J, with 12 bases between the two ends. CDR1 and CDR2 from the germline V gene are MRHNA and SNTAGT. The CDR3 is 14 residues long. The CDR3 bases are TGTGCCAGCAGAGCGGGTCCGGCGAACACTGAAGCTTTCTTT. Protein: CASRAGPANTEAFF.

The CDR3 DNA sequence: TGTGCCAGCAGCCGACAGGCGGAGAGCACAGATACGCAGTATTTT. The encoded protein is CASSRQAESTDTQYF. The rearrangement links TRBV5-4 to TRBJ2-3; the D gene is possibly TRBD1 (6 bases). The CDR3 has 15 amino acids. From germline, CDR1 is SGHNT and CDR2 YYREEE (reference sequence). The V gene lost 4 bases and the J gene lost 0 bases, with 12 bases spanning the gap.

The chain employs TRBV13 and TRBJ2-1; 11 bases line up with TRBD1. CDR3 size: 15 residues. With 4 bases clipped from V and 6 bases from J, the junction kept 5 bases outside the gene matches. The germline V gene encodes CDR1 PRHDT and CDR2 FYEKMQ (reference sequence). Here the CDR3 DNA reads TGTGCCAGCAGCTCGCGGGACAGGGGGTTCAATGAGCAGTTCTTC. Amino acids: CASSSRDRGFNEQFF. The variable domain in full, with the rest retrieved from reference TRBV13 and TRBJ2-1, is AAGVIQSPRHLIKEKRETATLKCYPIPRHDTVYWYQQGPGQDPQFLISFYEKMQSDKGSIPDRFSAQQFSDYHSELNMSSLELGDSALYFCASSSRDRGFNEQFFGPGTRLTVL.

For this clone: At one end, the junction sequence differs from germline, possibly due to a read error. The V gene is TRBV6-6, the J gene TRBJ1-1; D gene uncertain. CDR1 is MNHNY and CDR2 is SVGAGI in the germline V gene (reference sequence). This CDR3 is 11 amino acids long. CDR3 nucleotides: TGTGCCAGCCGTCAACACGTACGGGTCTTTTTT. It codes for CASRQHVRVFF.

This clone was recorded a few times. The CDR3 nucleotides read TGTGCCAGCAAGGGGGGCAATCAGCCCCAGCATTTT. Protein sequence: CASKGGNQPQHF. The V and J genes are TRBV2 and TRBJ1-5, with TRBD1 as a possible D gene (6 bases). This CDR3 is built from 12 residues. Trimming took off 7 bases at V and 2 bases at J, with 6 bases between the two ends. Germline loops: CDR1 SNHLY, CDR2 FYNNEI.

V and J are TRBV5-1 and TRBJ2-7; D is uncertain. The CDR3 spans 15 residues. Germline CDR1 is SGHRS and CDR2 is YFSETQ. V was clipped by 4 bases and J by 2 bases, with 16 bases between them. Written as DNA, the CDR3 is TGCGCCAGCAGCCCCGGAGACGAGAGGACCTACGAGCAGTACTTC. It encodes CASSPGDERTYEQYF.

This clone has only a few counts. The chain uses TRBV19 and TRBJ2-7; D is perhaps TRBD2 (6 bases). The germline V gene has CDR1 LNHDA and CDR2 SQIVND (reference sequence). This CDR3 has 13 amino acids. V was shortened by 10 bases and J by 0 bases, with 13 bases between the two germline ends. CDR3: CATQAGNSYEQYF. In DNA form, the CDR3 reads TGTGCCACCCAGGCGGGGAACTCCTACGAGCAGTACTTC.

The genes are TRBV4-1 and TRBJ2-6; TRBD2 might be the D (5 bases). The CDR3 is made up of 16 amino acids. CDR1 and CDR2 (germline): MGHRA, YSYEKL. V was shortened by 1 base and J by 1 base, with 8 bases between the two germline ends. The CDR3 bases are TGCGCCAGCAGCCAAGCGGGAAAGTCTGGGGCCAACGTCCTGACTTTC. It encodes CASSQAGKSGANVLTF.

Concerning this clone: The limits of the CDR3 on the DNA are not certain, so only TCRdb's listed CDR3 is given. This chain connects TRBV5-6 to TRBJ2-1; TRBD2, the D gene given by the table, was not confirmed from the DNA. CDR1 and CDR2 (germline): SGHDT, YYEEEE. From its first to its last residue, the CDR3 has 12 amino acids. CDR3 sequence reads: CASSFGPGKQFF.

The chain recombines TRBV27 with TRBJ1-1; TRBD1 might be the D (6 bases). Between the trimmed V and J ends, which lost 5 bases and 6 bases, there was a span of 13 bases. The CDR3 sequence is 13 residues long. The germline V gene has CDR1 MNHEY and CDR2 SMNVEV (reference sequence). CDR3 nucleotides: TGTGCCAGCAGTGTAACAGGGTCTTCTGAAGCTTTCTTT. It codes for CASSVTGSSEAFF.

This rearrangement joins TRBV30 to TRBJ1-2; no clear D. Trimming took off 0 bases at V and 4 bases at J, with 18 bases between the two ends. The length of the CDR3 is 16 residues. The germline V gene encodes CDR1 GTSNPN and CDR2 SVGIG (reference sequence). The CDR3 DNA sequence: TGTGCCTGGAGTGTACTGGACGCGAAGGGTTCCTATGGCTACACCTTC. Encoded protein: CAWSVLDAKGSYGYTF.

The rearrangement uses TRBV18 and TRBJ2-5, with D unclear. Germline lookup yields CDR1 KGHSH and CDR2 LQKENI. V shed 0 bases and J shed 4 bases, with 3 bases lying between them. This CDR3 has 12 amino acids. The CDR3 loop reads CASSPPSETQYF. The CDR3 region has the DNA TGTGCCAGCTCACCACCTTCAGAGACCCAGTACTTC. The variable domain in full, completed from reference TRBV18 and TRBJ2-5, reads NAGVMQNPRHLVRRRGQEARLRCSPMKGHSHVYWYRQLPEEGLKFMVYLQKENIIDESGMPKERFSAEFPKEGPSILRIQQVVRGDSAAYFCASSPPSETQYFGPGTRLLVL.

Only a few counts were recorded for this clone. The chain employs TRBV2 and TRBJ1-4; no definite D call. The V gene's germline CDR1 is SNHLY and CDR2 FYNNEI. The V and J ends lost 5 bases and 0 bases respectively, with 13 bases between them. The CDR3 has 16 amino acids. CDR3 in DNA: TGTGCCAGCAGTTGGACCCGGGGTGCAACTAATGAAAAACTGTTTTTT. Translation: CASSWTRGATNEKLFF.

This clone was picked up one time. This chain's CDR3 is CASSFGLQETQYF. The CDR3 DNA follows: TGTGCCAGCAGCTTTGGGCTCCAAGAGACCCAGTACTTC. The rearrangement uses TRBV7-6 and TRBJ2-5; no clear D. This CDR3 spans 13 amino acids. CDR1 and CDR2 (germline): SGHVS, FNYEAQ. Trimming took 3 bases from V and 1 from J, leaving 6 bases between them.

The chain couples TRBV27 to TRBJ2-2, with TRBD1 identical over 11 bases. Germline V CDR1 and CDR2: MNHEY, SMNVEV (reference sequence). J was trimmed by 6 bases and V by 3 bases; bases with no gene match: 18. The CDR3 loop spans 20 amino acids. The CDR3 is CASSLRDRGCSGRYPGELFF. The CDR3 DNA is TGTGCCAGCAGTTTGCGGGACAGGGGGTGTAGCGGGAGATACCCCGGGGAGCTGTTTTTT.

This clone was seen more than once but under ten times. CDR3: CASSLSLAGDSRFF. DNA of the CDR3: TGTGCCAGCAGCTTGAGCCTAGCGGGAGATAGCAGGTTCTTC. This chain uses TRBV11-2 with TRBJ2-1; 10 bases align to TRBD2. This CDR3 is built from 14 residues. Germline lookup yields CDR1 SGHAT and CDR2 FQNNGV. V trimming: 3 bases; J trimming: 15 bases; junction bases outside the gene matches: 11.

The chain recombines TRBV11-2 with TRBJ2-7; D gene ambiguous. V lost 0 bases, J lost 8 bases, and 11 bases lay in between. CDR1 is SGHAT and CDR2 is FQNNGV in the germline V gene. There are 13 residues in the CDR3. The CDR3 nucleotides are TGTGCCAGCAGCTTAGAACCCCTTAGCCAGCAGTACTTC. Its protein is CASSLEPLSQQYF.

This clone was detected only a few times. V is TRBV29-1 and J is TRBJ2-5, with 8 bases fitting TRBD1. The germline gives CDR1 SQVTM, CDR2 ANQGSEA. The CDR3 is 11 amino acids. V trimming: 6 bases; J trimming: 4 bases; junction bases outside the gene matches: 1. The CDR3 spells CSVGQGETQYF. The CDR3 region has the DNA TGCAGCGTCGGACAGGGAGAGACCCAGTACTTC. The full variable domain, in which reference TRBV29-1 and TRBJ2-5 provide the parts outside the CDR3, is SAVISQKPSRDICQRGTSLTIQCQVDSQVTMMFWYRQQPGQSLTLIATANQGSEATYESGFVIDKFPISRPNLTFSTLTVSNMSPEDSSIYLCSVGQGETQYFGPGTRLLVL.

This clone came up a few times. The chain is built from TRBV27 and TRBJ2-7, with 9 positions matching TRBD2. The CDR3 length is 15 residues. J lost 4 bases, V lost 2 bases, and 6 bases had no gene match. Germline values: CDR1 MNHEY, CDR2 SMNVEV (reference sequence). CDR3 nucleotide sequence: TGTGCCAGCAGTTTAGGCGGGAGGGTCTTATACGAGCAGTACTTC. This codes for CASSLGGRVLYEQYF.